This is a list of T cell receptor beta chains from one sample in a study of sequential checkpoint blockade in melanoma. The data were produced by immunoSEQ multiplex PCR, yet TCRdb's version contains in-frame clones alone and is incomplete. The sample yields 3,500 to 4,500 clones, 50% to 60% seen once. Material: CD8+ T cells sorted from blood (inferred from file names), obtained from a patient given nivolumab and ipilimumab in sequence. Receptors were obtained from a human donor with melanoma. CDR3s include the opening cysteine and the closing phenylalanine or tryptophan. Each record gives: V gene, D gene, J gene, clone size, CDR3 protein, CDR3 DNA. A D gene is named only where the DNA matches it firmly. Only some rows state a clone size, as once, few, many or a class for expanded clones.

>TRBV7-3|-|TRBJ2-7|-
CASSSPDSDYSYEQYF
TGTGCCAGCAGCTCCCCGGACTCCGACTACTCCTACGAGCAGTACTTC
>TRBV4-3|-|TRBJ2-7|few
CASSFGSYSSYEQYF
TGCGCCAGCAGCTTTGGGAGTTACAGCTCCTACGAGCAGTACTTC
>TRBV5-4|-|TRBJ2-7|-
CASSFLADTYEQYF
TGTGCCAGCAGCTTCTTAGCGGACACCTACGAGCAGTACTTC
>TRBV7-9|TRBD2|TRBJ2-1|-
CASSLALAGGNEQFF
TGTGCCAGCAGCTTAGCGCTAGCGGGGGGAAATGAGCAGTTCTTC
>TRBV6-1|TRBD2|TRBJ2-1|-
CASSDLAGGYNEQFF
TGTGCCAGCAGTGACCTAGCGGGGGGGTACAATGAGCAGTTCTTC
>TRBV7-7|-|TRBJ2-3|-
CASSRGWVGDTQYF
TGTGCCAGCAGCAGGGGTTGGGTTGGAGATACGCAGTATTTT
>TRBV9|-|TRBJ2-7|-
CASSVASTGTYEQYF
TGTGCCAGCAGCGTTGCTTCGACAGGTACCTACGAGCAGTACTTC
>TRBV19|TRBD1|TRBJ2-7|-
CASSLGTGPTYEQYF
TGTGCCAGTAGCCTCGGGACAGGGCCCACCTACGAGCAGTACTTC
>TRBV19|-|TRBJ1-6|few
CASSTGGSNSPLHF
TGTGCCAGCTCGACAGGTGGGAGTAATTCACCCCTCCACTTT
>TRBV29-1|TRBD2|TRBJ2-7|-
CSVVLGTSGSGEQYF
TGCAGCGTTGTACTGGGGACTAGCGGGAGTGGCGAGCAGTACTTC
>TRBV7-9|TRBD1|TRBJ1-2|-
CASSYGTGGAGGYTF
TGTGCCAGCAGCTACGGGACAGGGGGAGCGGGCGGCTACACCTTC
>TRBV27|TRBD1|TRBJ1-2|once
CASSLWVGDRAYGYTF
TGTGCCAGCAGTTTATGGGTTGGGGACAGGGCCTATGGCTACACCTTC
>TRBV4-3|-|TRBJ2-7|-
CASSQDGQNYEQYF
TGCGCCAGCAGCCAAGATGGGCAGAACTACGAGCAGTACTTC
>TRBV15|TRBD1|TRBJ2-1|-
CATTGTGYNEQFF
TGTGCCACCACCGGGACAGGGTACAATGAGCAGTTCTTC
>TRBV6-4|-|TRBJ2-2|-
CASSVLAYANTGELFF
TGTGCCAGCAGTGTCTTGGCATACGCGAACACCGGGGAGCTGTTTTTT
>TRBV5-1|TRBD2|TRBJ2-7|-
CASSLAPLAGSYEQYF
TGCGCCAGCAGCTTGGCCCCCCTAGCGGGTTCCTACGAGCAGTACTTC
>TRBV27|-|TRBJ1-5|-
CASRGQPNQPQHF
TGTGCCAGCAGGGGGCAGCCCAATCAGCCCCAGCATTTT
>TRBV4-2|TRBD1|TRBJ1-2|-
CASSQHRTGYGYTF
TGTGCCAGCAGCCAACACCGGACAGGGTATGGCTACACCTTC
>TRBV5-3|-|TRBJ1-2|-
CASSLAQYGYTF
TGTGCCAGCAGCTTAGCGCAGTATGGCTACACCTTC
>TRBV19|-|TRBJ1-1|few
CASSIRSENTEAFF
TGTGCCAGTAGTATTCGCTCAGAGAACACTGAAGCTTTCTTT
>TRBV28|TRBD1|TRBJ1-1|-
CASRPRDSRRENTEAFF
TGTGCCAGCAGACCACGGGACAGCCGACGCGAGAACACTGAAGCTTTCTTT
>TRBV2|-|TRBJ2-2|-
CASMVRNTGELFF
TGTGCCAGCATGGTCAGGAACACCGGGGAGCTGTTTTTT
>TRBV7-9|TRBD1|TRBJ1-1|-
CASSPDRGLNTEAFF
TGTGCCAGCAGCCCGGACAGGGGACTGAACACTGAAGCTTTCTTT
>TRBV30|-|TRBJ2-3|-
CAWTMGGSSTDTQYF
TGTGCCTGGACGATGGGGGGTTCTAGCACAGATACGCAGTATTTT
>TRBV10-1|-|TRBJ2-5|once
CASRKTGPPGETQYF
TGCGCCAGCAGGAAGACAGGTCCCCCGGGGGAGACCCAGTACTTC
>TRBV5-5|-|TRBJ2-3|-
CASSLDSSTDTQYF
TGTGCCAGCAGCTTGGACAGTAGCACAGATACGCAGTATTTT
>TRBV7-2|TRBD2|TRBJ2-1|-
CASSLVPSGSFYEQFF
TGTGCCAGCAGCTTAGTCCCTAGCGGGAGTTTCTATGAGCAGTTCTTC
>TRBV28|TRBD1|TRBJ2-5|once
CASSLSPGQGRGYQETQYF
TGTGCCAGCAGTTTATCCCCAGGACAGGGGCGGGGGTACCAAGAGACCCAGTACTTC
>TRBV28|TRBD2|TRBJ2-5|-
CASSLRERGNKKTQYF
TGTGCCAGCAGTTTAAGGGAGCGGGGGAACAAGAAGACCCAGTACTTC
>TRBV10-3|-|TRBJ1-3|-
CAIRVQPGNTIYF
TGTGCCATCAGAGTACAGCCTGGAAACACCATATATTTT
>TRBV5-6|-|TRBJ2-3|-
CASSDPVTDTQYF
TGTGCCAGCAGCGATCCAGTGACAGATACGCAGTATTTT
>TRBV14|-|TRBJ2-7|-
CASSRQDLSYEQYF
TGTGCCAGCAGCCGACAAGACCTCTCCTACGAGCAGTACTTC
>TRBV4-1|TRBD2|TRBJ2-7|-
CASSQSSGRAGWSYEQYF
TGCGCCAGCAGCCAATCTAGCGGGAGGGCCGGATGGTCCTACGAGCAGTACTTC
>TRBV6-4|-|TRBJ2-3|-
CASRSRGGYTDTQYF
TGTGCCAGCCGCTCCAGAGGGGGATACACAGATACGCAGTATTTT
>TRBV4-3|-|TRBJ1-3|few
CASSPPSSGNTIYF
TGCGCCAGCAGCCCCCCCAGCTCTGGAAACACCATATATTTT
>TRBV19|-|TRBJ1-2|few
CASSIFEGDYTF
TGTGCCAGTAGTATTTTTGAGGGAGACTACACCTTC
>TRBV9|TRBD2|TRBJ2-7|few
CASSGDGTSGSGWEQYF
TGTGCCAGCAGCGGAGACGGGACTAGCGGGAGTGGATGGGAGCAGTACTTC
>TRBV28|-|TRBJ2-1|-
CASSFVAANNEQFF
TGTGCCAGCAGTTTCGTGGCGGCCAACAATGAGCAGTTCTTC
>TRBV5-1|TRBD1|TRBJ1-2|-
CATRWGSYDRVYGYTF
TGCGCCACCAGGTGGGGGTCGTATGACAGGGTCTATGGCTACACCTTC
>TRBV7-2|-|TRBJ1-2|-
CASSLGIDYGYTF
TGTGCCAGCAGCTTAGGCATAGACTATGGCTACACCTTC
>TRBV7-6|-|TRBJ2-3|-
CASSPEPGGLRFDTQYF
TGTGCCAGCAGCCCAGAACCGGGGGGCCTAAGATTTGATACGCAGTATTTT
>TRBV6-5|-|TRBJ2-5|few
CASSYRDWNQETQYF
TGTGCCAGCAGTTATCGCGACTGGAACCAAGAGACCCAGTACTTC
>TRBV27|-|TRBJ2-1|-
CASSFTLAGEQFF
TGTGCCAGCAGTTTTACCCTAGCTGGCGAGCAGTTCTTC
>TRBV19|-|TRBJ1-1|-
CASSIGFSRTEAFF
TGTGCCAGTAGTATAGGCTTCTCTCGGACTGAAGCTTTCTTT
>TRBV7-2|-|TRBJ1-2|few
CASSLGTGTPEGYTF
TGTGCCAGCAGCTTAGGAACAGGCACCCCTGAGGGCTACACCTTC
>TRBV10-3|TRBD1|TRBJ2-3|-
CAISEAPGQGTDTQYF
TGTGCCATCAGTGAGGCCCCGGGACAGGGGACAGATACGCAGTATTTT
>TRBV6-4|TRBD1|TRBJ1-2|few
CASSSGGDGYTF
TGTGCCAGCAGTTCAGGGGGAGATGGCTACACCTTC
>TRBV28|-|TRBJ2-7|-
CASSTYVDRINYEQYF
TGTGCCAGCAGCACCTACGTCGACAGGATCAACTACGAGCAGTACTTC
>TRBV11-3|TRBD2|TRBJ2-7|-
CASSLFPPGLAGGLSYEQYF
TGTGCCAGCAGCTTATTCCCACCGGGACTAGCGGGAGGTCTCTCCTACGAGCAGTACTTC
>TRBV6-1|-|TRBJ1-3|-
CASSEDTGSGGDTIYF
TGTGCCAGCAGTGAAGATACAGGGTCTGGAGGTGACACCATATATTTT
>TRBV7-2|-|TRBJ2-7|-
CASSLERSSYEQYF
TGTGCCAGCAGCTTAGAAAGGAGCTCCTACGAGCAGTACTTC
>TRBV6-4|TRBD1|TRBJ1-4|few
CASSYEGAVENEKLFF
TGTGCCAGCAGTTACGAGGGGGCAGTAGAAAATGAAAAACTGTTTTTT